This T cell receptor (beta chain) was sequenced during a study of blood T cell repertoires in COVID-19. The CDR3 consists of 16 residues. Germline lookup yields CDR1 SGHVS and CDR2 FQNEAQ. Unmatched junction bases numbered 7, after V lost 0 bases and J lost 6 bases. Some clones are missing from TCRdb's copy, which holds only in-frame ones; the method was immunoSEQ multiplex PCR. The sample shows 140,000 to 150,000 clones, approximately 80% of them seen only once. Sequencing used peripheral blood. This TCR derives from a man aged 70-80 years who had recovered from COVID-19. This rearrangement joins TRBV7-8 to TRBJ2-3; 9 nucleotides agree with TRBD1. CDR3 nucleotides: TGTGCCAGCAGCTTAGCGCTGACAGGGGGTGTCGATACGCAGTATTTT. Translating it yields CASSLALTGGVDTQYF.